These 27 T cell receptor beta chains came from one sample sequenced in a study of technical replicates of blood from a few donors. Generated by immunoSEQ multiplex PCR, the TCRdb table keeps only in-frame clones and is missing some. The table lists tens of thousands of clones, 95% to 97% of them singletons. The sample comprised T cells isolated from PBMCs. Source of these receptors: a human donor in good health.

The table lists this clone with a count of one. The chain employs TRBV6-5 and TRBJ2-1, with D maybe TRBD2 (5 bases). CDR3 size: 14 residues. V was shortened by 6 bases and J by 3 bases, with 12 bases between the two germline ends. From germline, CDR1 is MNHEY and CDR2 SVGAGI. The CDR3 spells CASRAAGYYNEQFF. In DNA form, the CDR3 reads TGTGCCAGCAGAGCGGCAGGTTACTACAATGAGCAGTTCTTC.

This chain joins TRBV5-6 and TRBJ1-5; 8 bases fit TRBD1. The CDR3 is 15 residues long. Germline loops: CDR1 SGHDT, CDR2 YYEEEE. V trimming: 1 base; J trimming: 6 bases; junction bases outside the gene matches: 6. In DNA form, the CDR3 reads TGTGCCAGCAGCTTGCGGACAGGGTTTTCTCAGCCCCAGCATTTT. Its translation: CASSLRTGFSQPQHF.

The rearrangement uses TRBV7-2 and TRBJ2-7; no clear D. CDR1 SGHTA and CDR2 FQGNSA come from the germline V gene. Trimming left V 3 bases short and J 6 bases short, with 9 bases between. The CDR3 extends over 12 amino acids. In DNA, the CDR3 is TGTGCCAGCAGCTTCTCACAATCCGAGCAGTACTTC. Protein sequence: CASSFSQSEQYF. The full variable domain, in which reference TRBV7-2 and TRBJ2-7 provide the parts outside the CDR3, is GAGVSQSPSNKVTEKGKDVELRCDPISGHTALYWYRQSLGQGLEFLIYFQGNSAPDKSGLPSDRFSAERTGGSVSTLTIQRTQQEDSAVYLCASSFSQSEQYFGPGTRLTVT.

The chain is built from TRBV10-1 and TRBJ2-3; TRBD2 matches 13 bases. This CDR3 comprises 17 residues. Trimming removed 3 bases from V and 3 bases from J; junction bases left unmatched: 6. Germline loops: CDR1 WNHNN, CDR2 SYGVQD (reference sequence). Written as DNA, the CDR3 is TGCGCCAGCAGTGACCCCGGGACTAGCGGGAATACAGATACGCAGTATTTT. Translation: CASSDPGTSGNTDTQYF.

The CDR3 region is CAISEKEVDTQYF. The CDR3, as DNA: TGTGCCATCAGTGAGAAGGAGGTCGATACGCAGTATTTT. The chain couples TRBV10-3 to TRBJ2-3; perhaps TRBD2 as D (5 bases). Germline lookup yields CDR1 ENHRY and CDR2 SYGVKD. The V gene lost 2 bases and the J gene lost 6 bases, with 9 bases spanning the gap. The CDR3 contains 13 residues.

V is TRBV10-2 and J is TRBJ1-2, with D possibly TRBD1 on 5 matching bases. The CDR3 has 12 residues. The germline V and J ends were trimmed by 6 bases and 4 bases, with 9 bases remaining between them. The V gene's germline CDR1 is WSHSY and CDR2 SAAADI. The CDR3, as DNA: TGCGCCAGCAGGGAGGGGCTCTATGGCTACACCTTC. Translating it yields CASREGLYGYTF.

This clone came up once. The chain joins TRBV27 to TRBJ2-7, with D unclear. This CDR3 is 15 amino acids long. The V gene's germline CDR1 is MNHEY and CDR2 SMNVEV (reference sequence). The V end lost 6 bases, the J end lost 1 base, and 16 bases lay between the germline ends. CDR3 sequence: CASSQERLGSYEQYF. The CDR3 nucleotides are TGTGCCAGCAGCCAAGAGAGGCTGGGTTCCTACGAGCAGTACTTC.

This chain uses TRBV9 with TRBJ2-1, with 11 nucleotides matching TRBD2. This CDR3 is built from 17 residues. CDR1 and CDR2 (germline): SGDLS, YYNGEE. V trimming: 0 bases; J trimming: 6 bases; junction bases outside the gene matches: 8. CDR3 sequence reads: CASSVGRVTSGINEQFF. The DNA for the CDR3 is TGTGCCAGCAGCGTAGGAAGGGTGACTAGCGGGATCAATGAGCAGTTCTTC.

This chain uses TRBV30 with TRBJ2-1; TRBD2 matches 11 bases. With 5 bases clipped from V and 7 bases from J, the junction kept 7 bases outside the gene matches. Per the germline V gene, CDR1 is GTSNPN and CDR2 is SVGIG (reference sequence). The CDR3 is 14 amino acids. The CDR3 spells CAWVLAGVWNEQFF. CDR3 sequence (DNA): TGTGCCTGGGTACTAGCGGGAGTTTGGAATGAGCAGTTCTTC.

The J gene is TRBJ1-2, the V gene TRBV5-4; 9 positions agree with TRBD1. CDR1 and CDR2 from the germline V gene are SGHNT and YYREEE (reference sequence). Trimming removed 2 bases from V and 2 bases from J; junction bases left unmatched: 10. The CDR3 sequence is 17 residues long. The CDR3 nucleotides are TGTGCCAGCAGCTTCAGAGAAAGGGACAGGGCCAACTATGGCTACACCTTC. Amino acids: CASSFRERDRANYGYTF.

This rearrangement joins TRBV19 to TRBJ1-1; tentatively, D is TRBD1 (5 bases). The V gene's germline CDR1 is LNHDA and CDR2 SQIVND (reference sequence). The CDR3 length is 12 residues. Trimming cost V 2 bases and J 7 bases, with 8 bases left between them. This chain's CDR3 is CASSIRGHEAFF. For the CDR3, the DNA is TGTGCCAGTAGTATAAGAGGACATGAAGCTTTCTTT.

The chain recombines TRBV30 with TRBJ2-7, with 7 bases aligning to TRBD2. This CDR3 spans 15 amino acids. Germline V CDR1 and CDR2: GTSNPN, SVGIG (reference sequence). V was clipped by 1 base and J by 4 bases; unmatched bases: 10. CDR3 sequence (DNA): TGTGCCTGGAGTGACAATAGCGGGTTGGGGTACGAGCAGTACTTC. Its translation: CAWSDNSGLGYEQYF.

This rearrangement joins TRBV19 to TRBJ1-5; 8 bases match TRBD1. Looked up from germline, CDR1 is LNHDA and CDR2 is SQIVND (reference sequence). After removal of 4 bases from V and 5 bases from J, the junction contained 10 bases not matched to a gene. The CDR3 has 16 residues. This CDR3 reads CASSTGTGVRYQPQHF. The CDR3 coding sequence is TGTGCCAGTAGTACCGGGACAGGAGTCCGATATCAGCCCCAGCATTTT.

This chain links TRBV10-3 with TRBJ2-7; 11 nucleotides line up with TRBD2. Germline V gene data show CDR1 as ENHRY and CDR2 as SYGVKD. V lost 1 base, J lost 0 bases, and 2 bases stayed unmatched. The CDR3 has 16 residues. CDR3 DNA sequence: TGTGCCATCAGTGAGTTGACTAGCGGGAACTCCTACGAGCAGTACTTC. Its translation is CAISELTSGNSYEQYF.

The chain recombines TRBV7-2 with TRBJ1-2, with a tentative D call TRBD1 (6 bases). V lost 6 bases to trimming and J lost 2 bases, with 10 bases between them. Germline V lookup: CDR1 SGHTA, CDR2 FQGNSA. This CDR3 is built from 13 residues. The CDR3 coding sequence is TGTGCCAGCAGGACTCAGGGGAACTATGGCTACACCTTC. Its translation: CASRTQGNYGYTF.

This chain connects TRBV2 to TRBJ2-1; no clear D gene. Trimming cost V 7 bases and J 6 bases, with 25 bases left between them. Germline V gives CDR1 SNHLY, CDR2 FYNNEI. CDR3 length: 17 amino acids. CDR3 amino acids: CASTSGPVQWKSNEQFF. For the CDR3, the DNA is TGTGCCAGCACAAGTGGGCCGGTACAGTGGAAATCCAATGAGCAGTTCTTC.

The chain is built from TRBV18 and TRBJ2-3; D might be TRBD1 (6 bases). The germline CDR1 and CDR2 sequences are KGHSH and LQKENI. The germline V and J ends were trimmed by 2 bases and 0 bases, with 9 bases remaining between them. The CDR3 consists of 15 residues. DNA for the CDR3: TGTGCCAGCTCACCAGGGGGCGTCAGCACAGATACGCAGTATTTT. It is translated as CASSPGGVSTDTQYF.

This clone appeared once. The rearrangement joins TRBV30 to TRBJ1-1; possibly TRBD1 for D (5 bases). Trimming left V 3 bases short and J 4 bases short, with 9 bases between. CDR3 length equals 12 residues. CDR1 and CDR2 from the germline V gene are GTSNPN and SVGIG (reference sequence). CDR3 region: CAWSIGGTEAFF. CDR3 sequence (DNA): TGTGCCTGGAGCATCGGGGGCACTGAAGCTTTCTTT.

The genes are TRBV5-5 and TRBJ2-3; a weak D match, TRBD2 (5 bases). This CDR3 comprises 13 residues. CDR1 and CDR2 (germline): SGHKS, YYEKEE (reference sequence). V shed 0 bases and J shed 6 bases, with 8 bases lying between them. In DNA, the CDR3 is TGTGCCAGCAGCTTGGTGAGAGGGGATACGCAGTATTTT. Encoded protein: CASSLVRGDTQYF.

The chain links TRBV4-2 to TRBJ2-3; D is ambiguous. The germline V and J ends were trimmed by 4 bases and 4 bases, with 6 bases remaining between them. Germline loops: CDR1 LGHNA, CDR2 YNFKEQ. The length of the CDR3 is 12 residues. DNA of the CDR3: TGTGCCAGCAGCCCCGCGGCAGATACGCAGTATTTT. The encoded protein is CASSPAADTQYF.

The CDR3 region has the DNA TGTGCCAGCAGAGACATTGGACAGGGAACTGAAGCTTTCTTT. Its translation: CASRDIGQGTEAFF. This chain uses TRBV9 with TRBJ1-1; 8 bases agree with TRBD1. The CDR3 is made up of 14 amino acids. The ends lost 5 bases at V and 5 bases at J; junction bases unmatched: 8. CDR1 is SGDLS and CDR2 is YYNGEE in the germline V gene.

The rearrangement links TRBV5-6 to TRBJ1-4, with TRBD1 identical over 10 bases. The CDR3 extends over 14 amino acids. Germline assignment: CDR1 SGHDT and CDR2 YYEEEE. V lost 4 bases to trimming and J lost 5 bases; unmatched junction nucleotides: 2. CDR3 coding DNA: TGTGCCAGCAGCCTGGACAGGGGGAATGAAAAACTGTTTTTT. Protein product: CASSLDRGNEKLFF.

The chain employs TRBV6-6 and TRBJ2-2; TRBD1 might be the D (6 bases). CDR1 is MNHNY, CDR2 SVGAGI, per germline (reference sequence). This CDR3 spans 13 amino acids. Trimming removed 5 bases from V and 7 bases from J, with 11 bases in between. CDR3 amino acids: CASSTTGIGELFF. The DNA of the CDR3 is TGTGCCAGCAGTACGACAGGCATCGGGGAGCTGTTTTTT.

The genes are TRBV27 and TRBJ2-7; D is ambiguous. The germline V gene encodes CDR1 MNHEY and CDR2 SMNVEV (reference sequence). V was pared by 4 bases and J by 5 bases, with 18 bases between. This CDR3 comprises 15 residues. CDR3 DNA sequence: TGTGCCAGCAGTTCGAGGATGAGCGACGTCGACGAGCAGTACTTC. It specifies CASSSRMSDVDEQYF.

The V and J genes are TRBV6-5 and TRBJ2-3; D may be TRBD1 (6 bases). The CDR3 extends over 16 amino acids. V gave up 0 bases and J gave up 1 base, with 11 bases separating them. Looked up from germline, CDR1 is MNHEY and CDR2 is SVGAGI. The CDR3 region is CASSYSMAGGTDTQYF. CDR3 bases: TGTGCCAGCAGTTACTCGATGGCAGGGGGCACAGATACGCAGTATTTT.

The chain combines TRBV4-2 with TRBJ2-7; D unclear. The ends were cut back, 0 bases at V and 6 bases at J, with 15 bases in the middle. CDR1 is LGHNA and CDR2 is YNFKEQ in the germline V gene. The CDR3 is 15 residues long. The CDR3 reads CASSQELEFDPEQYF. DNA for the CDR3: TGTGCCAGCAGCCAAGAACTTGAATTCGATCCCGAGCAGTACTTC.

In DNA, the CDR3 is TGCAGCGTTGAAGAGGAGGGCTACGAGCAGTACTTC. The encoded protein is CSVEEEGYEQYF. The chain recombines TRBV29-1 with TRBJ2-7, with D possibly being TRBD2 (6 bases). Trimming stripped 0 bases from V and 3 bases from J, with 6 bases between. The CDR3 extends over 12 amino acids. Germline V CDR1 and CDR2: SQVTM, ANQGSEA.